In its sample, the clone carrying this TCR beta chain is large. Priming with a constant-region primer yielded TCR beta cDNA from 400 to 550 ng total RNA. The TCR beta library was amplified through three nested multiplex PCR rounds in a modified ARM-PCR procedure. In the first two PCR rounds, TRBV1-TRBV30 forward primers were paired with a C-beta reverse primer, and each round lasted roughly 10 cycles. TCRdb used MiXCR to reprocess the multiplex PCR reads, holding one entry per CDR3 protein. The profile shows some 43,000 distinct CDR3 sequences, less than 75% of them singletons. This sample was included in a study of tumor-infiltrating lymphocytes in primary liver carcinoma. Without any cell sorting, about 19-32 mg of bulk tissue yielded co-extracted RNA and DNA. By surgical resection, the patients were treated for their primary liver carcinoma. The CDR3 is 13 residues long. With 11 bases removed from V and 2 bases from J, the gap between germline ends came to 13 bases. In germline, CDR1 is SGHAT, CDR2 FQNNGV.

Sequencing input: liver tumor tissue from sampling region 5. Subset defined: tumor region T5, tumor centre. This receptor was obtained from a man aged 35 to 55 with primary liver carcinoma and hepatitis B virus infection. The chain has TRBV11-2 and TRBJ1-3, with a tentative D call TRBD1 (5 bases). CDR3 residues: CASAQGAGNTIYF. In DNA form, the CDR3 reads TGTGCCTCAGCCCAGGGAGCTGGAAACACCATATATTTT.